The sequence of this T cell receptor beta chain was determined in a study of Ad26.COV2.S vaccination and SARS-CoV-2 variants. Points from the study as a whole: Once vaccination had occurred, spike-specific CD8+ and CD4+ T cell responses reportedly showed substantial breadth. Relative to placebo recipients, vaccine recipients exhibited elevated spike-specific TCR breadth. Breadth and depth estimates from TCRs may understate total T cell responses.

The V end was cut by 1 base, the J end by 6 bases, with 20 bases between. Germline CDR1 SGHVS, CDR2 FQNEAQ. The CDR3 spans 17 residues. As regards this clone: Its matching antigen is unknown.

The assay was immunoSEQ multiplex PCR, and TCRdb's table has in-frame clones only and misses some. The sample includes 120,000 to 150,000 clones, roughly 90% seen only once; the top ten take 5%. The chain combines TRBV7-8 with TRBJ2-3, with D tentatively TRBD2 (5 bases). The source of this sequence is a human donor who had recovered from COVID-19. This specimen consisted of peripheral blood, obtained after recovery from COVID-19. CDR3 nucleotides: TGTGCCAGCAGCTTAGGAGAGGGCGCCTGGGTCAAGGATACGCAGTATTTT. Translated, it gives CASSLGEGAWVKDTQYF.